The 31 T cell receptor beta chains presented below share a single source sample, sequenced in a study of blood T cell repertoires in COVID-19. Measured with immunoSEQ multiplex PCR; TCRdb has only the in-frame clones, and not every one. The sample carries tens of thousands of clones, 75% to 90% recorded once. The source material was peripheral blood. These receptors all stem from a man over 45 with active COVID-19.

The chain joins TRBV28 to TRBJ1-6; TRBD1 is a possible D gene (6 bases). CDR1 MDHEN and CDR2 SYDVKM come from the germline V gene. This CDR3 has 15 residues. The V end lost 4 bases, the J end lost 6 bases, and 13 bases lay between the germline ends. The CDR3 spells CASSSQGSGNSPLHF. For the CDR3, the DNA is TGTGCCAGCAGTTCTCAGGGGAGTGGTAATTCACCCCTCCACTTT.

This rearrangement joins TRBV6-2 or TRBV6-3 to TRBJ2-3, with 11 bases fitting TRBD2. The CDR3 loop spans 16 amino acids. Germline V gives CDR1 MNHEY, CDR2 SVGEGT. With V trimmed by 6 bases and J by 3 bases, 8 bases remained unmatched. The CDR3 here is CASSHGASGRTDTQYF. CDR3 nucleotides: TGTGCCAGCAGCCACGGCGCTAGCGGGAGGACAGATACGCAGTATTTT.

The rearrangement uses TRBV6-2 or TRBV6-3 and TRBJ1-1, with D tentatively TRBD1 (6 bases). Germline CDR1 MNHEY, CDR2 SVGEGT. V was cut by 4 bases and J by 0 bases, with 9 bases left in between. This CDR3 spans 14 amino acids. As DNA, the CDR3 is TGTGCCAGCAGTTCACAGGGAATGAACACTGAAGCTTTCTTT. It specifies CASSSQGMNTEAFF.

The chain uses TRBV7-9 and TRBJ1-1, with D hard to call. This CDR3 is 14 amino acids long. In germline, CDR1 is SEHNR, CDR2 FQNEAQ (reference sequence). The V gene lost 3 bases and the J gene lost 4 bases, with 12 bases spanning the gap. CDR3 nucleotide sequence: TGTGCCAGCAGCTTCGGACGGACTCTCACTGAAGCTTTCTTT. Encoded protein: CASSFGRTLTEAFF.

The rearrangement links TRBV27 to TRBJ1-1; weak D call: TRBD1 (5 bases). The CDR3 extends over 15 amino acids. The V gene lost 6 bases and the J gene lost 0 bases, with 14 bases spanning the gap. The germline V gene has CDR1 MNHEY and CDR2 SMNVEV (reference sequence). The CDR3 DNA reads TGTGCCAGCAGGCGACAGCTAAATCTGAACACTGAAGCTTTCTTT. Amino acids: CASRRQLNLNTEAFF.

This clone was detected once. CDR3 DNA sequence: TGTGCCACCGGGCTAGCGGGTTATGAGACCCAGTACTTC. This gives the protein CATGLAGYETQYF. The chain joins TRBV7-2 to TRBJ2-5; 8 nucleotides match TRBD2. CDR3 length: 13 residues. Germline V gives CDR1 SGHTA, CDR2 FQGNSA. V shed 10 bases, J shed 5 bases, and the junction held 9 bases outside the gene matches.

CDR3 nucleotides: TGTGCCAGCAGCCAAGAGGCGGTAGGAGGGACAGGGGGGAACTATGGCTACACCTTC. Protein sequence: CASSQEAVGGTGGNYGYTF. The chain uses TRBV4-2 and TRBJ1-2; 11 nucleotides match TRBD1. CDR3 size: 19 residues. The germline gives CDR1 LGHNA, CDR2 YNFKEQ. The junction had 11 bases not matched to a gene; V was cut back by 0 bases and J by 2 bases.

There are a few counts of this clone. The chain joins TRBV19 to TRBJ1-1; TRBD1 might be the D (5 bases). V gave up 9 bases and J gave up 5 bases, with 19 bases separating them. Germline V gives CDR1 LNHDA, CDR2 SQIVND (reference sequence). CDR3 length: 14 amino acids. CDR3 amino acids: CASSKAGEATEAFF. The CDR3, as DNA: TGTGCCAGCTCAAAGGCGGGGGAGGCAACTGAAGCTTTCTTT.

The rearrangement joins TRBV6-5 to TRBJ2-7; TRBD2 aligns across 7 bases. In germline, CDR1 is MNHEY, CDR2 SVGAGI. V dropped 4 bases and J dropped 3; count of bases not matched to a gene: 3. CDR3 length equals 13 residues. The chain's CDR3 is CASSSGGIYEQYF. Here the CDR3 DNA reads TGTGCCAGCAGTTCCGGGGGGATCTACGAGCAGTACTTC.

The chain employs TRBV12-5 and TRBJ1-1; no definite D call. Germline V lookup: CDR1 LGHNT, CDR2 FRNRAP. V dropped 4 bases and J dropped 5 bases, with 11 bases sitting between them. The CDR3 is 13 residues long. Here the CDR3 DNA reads TGTGCTAGTGGTTCCGGCCCGGGGACTGAAGCTTTCTTT. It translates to CASGSGPGTEAFF.

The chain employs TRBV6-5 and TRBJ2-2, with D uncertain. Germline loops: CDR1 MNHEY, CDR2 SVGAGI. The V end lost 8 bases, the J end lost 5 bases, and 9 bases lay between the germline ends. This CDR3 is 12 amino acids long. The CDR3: CASLEMTGELFF. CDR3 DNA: TGTGCCAGCTTGGAGATGACCGGGGAGCTGTTTTTT.

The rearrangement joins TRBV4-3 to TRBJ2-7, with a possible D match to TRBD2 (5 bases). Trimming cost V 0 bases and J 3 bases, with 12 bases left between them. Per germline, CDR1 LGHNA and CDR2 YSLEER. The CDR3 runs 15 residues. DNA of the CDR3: TGCGCCAGCAGCCAAGATCGAGGACTGCACTACGAGCAGTACTTC. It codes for CASSQDRGLHYEQYF.

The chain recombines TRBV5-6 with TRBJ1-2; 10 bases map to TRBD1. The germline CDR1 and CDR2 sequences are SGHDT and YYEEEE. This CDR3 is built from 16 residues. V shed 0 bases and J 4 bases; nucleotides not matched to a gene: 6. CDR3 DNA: TGTGCCAGCAGCTTGGGGGACAGGGGCCGCTTCTATGGCTACACCTTC. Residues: CASSLGDRGRFYGYTF. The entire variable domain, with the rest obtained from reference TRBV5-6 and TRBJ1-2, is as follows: DAGVTQSPTHLIKTRGQQVTLRCSPKSGHDTVSWYQQALGQGPQFIFQYYEEEERQRGNFPDRFSGHQFPNYSSELNVNALLLGDSALYLCASSLGDRGRFYGYTFGSGTRLTVV.

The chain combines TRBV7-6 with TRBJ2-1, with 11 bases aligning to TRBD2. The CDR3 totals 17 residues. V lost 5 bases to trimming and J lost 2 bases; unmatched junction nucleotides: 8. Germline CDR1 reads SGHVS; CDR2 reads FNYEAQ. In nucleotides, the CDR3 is TGTGCCAGCAGCCTCAGGACTAGCGGGTCGACCTACAATGAGCAGTTCTTC. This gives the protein CASSLRTSGSTYNEQFF.

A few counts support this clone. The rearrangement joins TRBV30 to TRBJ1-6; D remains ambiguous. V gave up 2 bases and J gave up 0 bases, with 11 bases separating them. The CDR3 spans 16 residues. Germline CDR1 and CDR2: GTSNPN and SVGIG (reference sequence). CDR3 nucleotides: TGTGCCTGGAGTTCCCGGTCCTACTCCTATAATTCACCCCTCCACTTT. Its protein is CAWSSRSYSYNSPLHF.

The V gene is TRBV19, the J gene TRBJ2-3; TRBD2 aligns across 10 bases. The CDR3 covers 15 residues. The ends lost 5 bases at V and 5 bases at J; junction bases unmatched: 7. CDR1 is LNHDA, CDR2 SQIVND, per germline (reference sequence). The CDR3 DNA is TGTGCCAGTAGTGCCCCTAGCGGGGGTGGAGATACGCAGTATTTT. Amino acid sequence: CASSAPSGGGDTQYF.

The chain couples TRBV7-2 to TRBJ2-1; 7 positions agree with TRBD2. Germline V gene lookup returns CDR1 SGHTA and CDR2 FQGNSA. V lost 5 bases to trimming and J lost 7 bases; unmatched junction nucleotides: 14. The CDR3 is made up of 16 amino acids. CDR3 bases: TGTGCCAGCAGCCTCGGGGGGTCGGGGCTTGGGAATGAGCAGTTCTTC. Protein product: CASSLGGSGLGNEQFF. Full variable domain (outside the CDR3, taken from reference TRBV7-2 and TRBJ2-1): GAGVSQSPSNKVTEKGKDVELRCDPISGHTALYWYRQSLGQGLEFLIYFQGNSAPDKSGLPSDRFSAERTGGSVSTLTIQRTQQEDSAVYLCASSLGGSGLGNEQFFGPGTRLTVL.

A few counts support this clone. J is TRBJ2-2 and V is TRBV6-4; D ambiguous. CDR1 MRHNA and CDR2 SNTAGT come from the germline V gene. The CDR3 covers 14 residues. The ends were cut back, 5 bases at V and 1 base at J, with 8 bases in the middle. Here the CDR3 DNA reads TGTGCCAGCAGTCCTCGAGGGAACACCGGGGAGCTGTTTTTT. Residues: CASSPRGNTGELFF.

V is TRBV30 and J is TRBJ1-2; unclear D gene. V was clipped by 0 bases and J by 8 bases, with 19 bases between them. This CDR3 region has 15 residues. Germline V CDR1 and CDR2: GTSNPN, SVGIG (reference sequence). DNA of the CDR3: TGTGCCTGGAGTGTACTAAGCCCCGTTTCGAAGGGCTACACCTTC. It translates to CAWSVLSPVSKGYTF.

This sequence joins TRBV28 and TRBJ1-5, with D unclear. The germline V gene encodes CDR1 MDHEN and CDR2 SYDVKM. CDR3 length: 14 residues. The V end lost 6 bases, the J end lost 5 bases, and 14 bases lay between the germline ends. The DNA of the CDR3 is TGTGCCAGCAGAGCACTAGATGGGCATCAGCCCCAGCATTTT. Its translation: CASRALDGHQPQHF.

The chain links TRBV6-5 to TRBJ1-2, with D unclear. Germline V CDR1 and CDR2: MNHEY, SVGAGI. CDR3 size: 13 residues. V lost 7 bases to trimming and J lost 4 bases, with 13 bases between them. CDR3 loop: CASKPATGYGYTF. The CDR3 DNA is TGTGCCAGCAAACCTGCCACGGGCTATGGCTACACCTTC.

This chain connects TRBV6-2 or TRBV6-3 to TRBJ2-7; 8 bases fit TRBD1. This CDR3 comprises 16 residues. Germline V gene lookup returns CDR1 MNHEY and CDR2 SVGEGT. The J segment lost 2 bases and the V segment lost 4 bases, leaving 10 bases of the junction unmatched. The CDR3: CASSSPNRGYTYEQYF. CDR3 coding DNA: TGTGCCAGCAGTTCTCCAAACAGGGGGTATACCTACGAGCAGTACTTC.

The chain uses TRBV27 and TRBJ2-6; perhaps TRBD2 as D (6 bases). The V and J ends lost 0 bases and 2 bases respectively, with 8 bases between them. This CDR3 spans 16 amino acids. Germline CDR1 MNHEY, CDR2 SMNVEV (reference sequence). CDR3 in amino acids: CASSLSGGAGANVLTF. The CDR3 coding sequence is TGTGCCAGCAGTTTATCCGGGGGAGCTGGGGCCAACGTCCTGACTTTC.

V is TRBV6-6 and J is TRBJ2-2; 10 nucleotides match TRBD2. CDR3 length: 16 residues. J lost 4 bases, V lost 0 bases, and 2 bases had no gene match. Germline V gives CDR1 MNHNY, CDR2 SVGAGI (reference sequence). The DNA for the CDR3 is TGTGCCAGCAGTTACTCCAGCGGGGGGGTCACCGGGGAGCTGTTTTTT. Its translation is CASSYSSGGVTGELFF.

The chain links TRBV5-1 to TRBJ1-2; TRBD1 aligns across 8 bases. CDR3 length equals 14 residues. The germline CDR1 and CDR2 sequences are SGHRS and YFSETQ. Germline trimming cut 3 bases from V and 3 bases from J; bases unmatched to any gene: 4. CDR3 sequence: CASSSGGGDYGYTF. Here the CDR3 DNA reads TGCGCCAGCAGCTCAGGGGGCGGTGACTATGGCTACACCTTC. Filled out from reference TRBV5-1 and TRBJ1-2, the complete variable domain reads KAGVTQTPRYLIKTRGQQVTLSCSPISGHRSVSWYQQTPGQGLQFLFEYFSETQRNKGNFPGRFSGRQFSNSRSEMNVSTLELGDSALYLCASSSGGGDYGYTFGSGTRLTVV.

In DNA, the CDR3 is TGTGCCTGGAACAAACAGGGTCTTAGCAATCAGCCCCAGCATTTT. It encodes CAWNKQGLSNQPQHF. The V and J genes are TRBV30 and TRBJ1-5, with D perhaps TRBD1 (6 bases). Germline lookup yields CDR1 GTSNPN and CDR2 SVGIG (reference sequence). The length of the CDR3 is 15 residues. Trimming removed 4 bases from V and 0 bases from J, with 13 bases in between.

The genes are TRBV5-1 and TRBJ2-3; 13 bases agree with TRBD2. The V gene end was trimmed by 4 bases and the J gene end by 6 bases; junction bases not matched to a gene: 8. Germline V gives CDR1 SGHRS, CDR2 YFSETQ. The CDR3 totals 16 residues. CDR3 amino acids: CASSVGLAGAADTQYF. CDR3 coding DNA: TGCGCCAGCAGCGTCGGACTAGCGGGGGCCGCGGATACGCAGTATTTT.

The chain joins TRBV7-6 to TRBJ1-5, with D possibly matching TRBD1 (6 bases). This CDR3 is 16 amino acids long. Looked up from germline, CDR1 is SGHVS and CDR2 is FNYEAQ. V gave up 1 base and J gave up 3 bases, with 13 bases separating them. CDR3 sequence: CASSLGMGGLNQPQHF. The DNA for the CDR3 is TGTGCCAGCAGCTTAGGGATGGGGGGGCTCAATCAGCCCCAGCATTTT.

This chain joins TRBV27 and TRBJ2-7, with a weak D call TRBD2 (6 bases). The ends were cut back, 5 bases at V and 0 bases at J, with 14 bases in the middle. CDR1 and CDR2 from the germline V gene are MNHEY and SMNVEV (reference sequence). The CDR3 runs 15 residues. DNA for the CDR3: TGTGCCAGCAGTCCGACTCCGGGAGACTCCTACGAGCAGTACTTC. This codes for CASSPTPGDSYEQYF.

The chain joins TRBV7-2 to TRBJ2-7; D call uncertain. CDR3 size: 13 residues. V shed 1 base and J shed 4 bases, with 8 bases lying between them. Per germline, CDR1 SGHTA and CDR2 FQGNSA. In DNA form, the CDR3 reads TGTGCCAGCAGCTTAGAACGCAGTTACGAGCAGTACTTC. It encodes CASSLERSYEQYF.

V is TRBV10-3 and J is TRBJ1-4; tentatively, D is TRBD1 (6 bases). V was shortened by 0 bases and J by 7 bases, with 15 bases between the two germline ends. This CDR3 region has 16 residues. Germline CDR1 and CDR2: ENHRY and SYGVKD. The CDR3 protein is CAISESISQGSEKLFF. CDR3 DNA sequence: TGTGCCATCAGTGAGTCGATCAGCCAGGGGAGTGAAAAACTGTTTTTT.